These 5 T cell receptor beta chains came from one sample sequenced in a study of glioma-infiltrating T cells. The iRepertoire nested amplicon-rescue multiplex PCR amplified TCR alpha and beta CDR3s from RNA. Each CDR3 protein gets one entry after TCRdb re-called the multiplex PCR reads with MiXCR. The table records 300,000 to 400,000 distinct CDR3 sequences, about 40% of them present only once. The material sequenced was glioma tissue, nonneoplastic brain tissue, or PBMCs (not recorded which). Receptor source: a human donor with low-grade glioma or glioblastoma, undergoing nonglioma brain surgery, or in good health (not recorded which).

About this clonotype itself: The junction departs from germline at one end; a sequencing error may be responsible. The chain carries TRBV12-3 or TRBV12-4 and TRBJ1-2; 10 bases are a match to TRBD1. The CDR3 length is 15 residues. Here the CDR3 DNA reads TGTACCAGCAGTTCCTTTGGGACAGGGGACCCTGGCTACACCTTC. Translating it yields CTSSSFGTGDPGYTF.

A few counts support this clonotype. The J gene is TRBJ1-1, the V gene TRBV5-1; D is perhaps TRBD1 (6 bases). CDR3 size: 14 residues. Germline loops: CDR1 SGHRS, CDR2 YFSETQ. V lost 0 bases, J lost 4 bases, and 10 bases lay in between. This CDR3 reads CASSLGGAVTEAFF. In DNA form, the CDR3 reads TGCGCCAGCAGCTTGGGGGGGGCTGTCACTGAAGCTTTCTTT. The whole variable domain, remainder taken from reference TRBV5-1 and TRBJ1-1, is KAGVTQTPRYLIKTRGQQVTLSCSPISGHRSVSWYQQTPGQGLQFLFEYFSETQRNKGNFPGRFSGRQFSNSRSEMNVSTLELGDSALYLCASSLGGAVTEAFFGQGTRLTVV.

The V and J genes are TRBV7-2 and TRBJ2-5; 7 bases align to TRBD2. The CDR3 length is 14 residues. V dropped 0 bases and J dropped 8; count of bases not matched to a gene: 6. Per the germline V gene, CDR1 is SGHTA and CDR2 is FQGNSA. The CDR3 is CASSLAEGGDTQYF. DNA for the CDR3: TGTGCCAGCAGCTTAGCCGAGGGAGGGGATACCCAGTACTTC.

Turning to this clonotype: A much larger clone sits a single nucleotide away, making a read error possible. J is TRBJ1-2 and V is TRBV27; no reliable D call. Per germline, CDR1 MNHEY and CDR2 SMNVEV (reference sequence). This CDR3 spans 11 amino acids. CDR3 in DNA: TGTGCCAGCACCTCGGGTTATGGCCACACCTTC. It specifies CASTSGYGHTF.

V usage is TRBV28 and J usage is TRBJ1-1, with a tentative D call TRBD1 (5 bases). The CDR3 spans 15 residues. Germline loops: CDR1 MDHEN, CDR2 SYDVKM. The ends were cut back, 3 bases at V and 9 bases at J, with 20 bases in the middle. The CDR3 DNA reads TGTGCCAGCAGTTTGCCCCCAGGGCAGAGGACTAAAGCTTTCTTT. Residues: CASSLPPGQRTKAFF.